Detailed here is one T cell receptor beta chain. This sample is part of a study of immune characterization of retroperitoneal liposarcoma. In germline, CDR1 is MNHGY, CDR2 SVAAGI. The CDR3 consists of 11 residues. Trimming took off 8 bases at V and 10 bases at J, with 12 bases between the two ends. In TCRdb, the PCR reads were re-called with MiXCR into one record per CDR3 protein. The repertoire holds 2,000 to 2,500 distinct CDR3 sequences, with 36% as singletons. This TCR was recovered from a male donor with retroperitoneal liposarcoma. This chain links TRBV6-9 with TRBJ2-1; the D is unclear. The sample consisted of tumor tissue. The CDR3 DNA reads TGTGCCAGCTCAGTAGTCTACGAGCAGTTCTTC. Encoded protein: CASSVVYEQFF.